Below are 20 T cell receptor beta chains sequenced from a single sample in a study of OX40 agonist ivuxolimab in advanced cancers. Here immunoSEQ multiplex PCR was the method, and the copy in TCRdb shows in-frame clones only, minus some. The table lists under 100,000 clones, around 92% of them singletons. Sequences were derived from CD4+ or CD8+ T cells sorted from blood, sampled in a trial of the OX40 agonist ivuxolimab. Source of these receptors: an adult with an advanced solid tumor such as melanoma, head and neck, liver or kidney cancer.

This chain connects TRBV5-1 to TRBJ1-2; 7 nucleotides match TRBD1. The V and J ends lost 5 bases and 8 bases, in that order; junction bases with no gene match: 18. From germline, CDR1 is SGHRS and CDR2 YFSETQ. The CDR3 is 16 amino acids. The CDR3 bases are TGCGCCAGCAGTCCCGACAGGGCGAAGATTTCCTTCGGCTACACCTTC. Translating gives CASSPDRAKISFGYTF.

V usage is TRBV11-3 and J usage is TRBJ2-3; 7 bases are a match to TRBD2. The CDR3 consists of 13 residues. V shed 5 bases, J shed 7 bases, and the junction held 6 bases outside the gene matches. The V gene's germline CDR1 is SGHNT and CDR2 YENEEA. The CDR3 coding sequence is TGTGCCAGCAGCCCCGGGGGGAAAAATACGCAGTATTTT. Protein product: CASSPGGKNTQYF.

Note on this clone: At one of its ends the junction is not consistent with the germline gene, which may arise from a read error. The chain has TRBV6-5 and TRBJ2-7; 7 nucleotides align to TRBD1. CDR1 is MNHEY, CDR2 SVGAGI, per germline. The CDR3 is 14 residues long. The CDR3 loop reads CASSSDRFSHEQYF. In DNA form, the CDR3 reads TGTGCCAGCAGTTCGGACAGGTTCTCCCACGAGCAGTACTTC.

This clone came up once. The chain couples TRBV6-1 to TRBJ2-3; D ambiguous. The V end lost 0 bases, the J end lost 4 bases, and 2 bases lay between the germline ends. This CDR3 region has 12 residues. The germline CDR1 and CDR2 sequences are MNHNS and SASEGT. CDR3 DNA: TGTGCCAGCAGTGAAGCTTCAGATACGCAGTATTTT. Translated, it gives CASSEASDTQYF.

The chain recombines TRBV7-9 with TRBJ2-1, with D tentatively TRBD1 (7 bases). Trimming took off 0 bases at V and 3 bases at J, with 12 bases between the two ends. The V gene's germline CDR1 is SEHNR and CDR2 FQNEAQ (reference sequence). This CDR3 is 16 amino acids long. The CDR3 coding sequence is TGTGCCAGCAGCTTAGCCCCAGGGGGGAACTACAATGAGCAGTTCTTC. Protein: CASSLAPGGNYNEQFF.

This chain joins TRBV5-1 and TRBJ2-2; D is possibly TRBD1 (6 bases). The CDR3 runs to 15 residues. V was pared by 1 base and J by 5 bases, with 12 bases between. In germline, CDR1 is SGHRS, CDR2 YFSETQ. The CDR3 spells CASSLMGATTGELFF. The DNA of the CDR3 is TGCGCCAGCAGCTTGATGGGGGCGACGACCGGGGAGCTGTTTTTT. Together with reference TRBV5-1 and TRBJ2-2, the CDR3 gives the full variable domain: KAGVTQTPRYLIKTRGQQVTLSCSPISGHRSVSWYQQTPGQGLQFLFEYFSETQRNKGNFPGRFSGRQFSNSRSEMNVSTLELGDSALYLCASSLMGATTGELFFGEGSRLTVL.

This chain links TRBV7-3 with TRBJ2-7; TRBD2 matches 8 bases. V trimming: 5 bases; J trimming: 3 bases; junction bases outside the gene matches: 9. The V gene's germline CDR1 is SGHTA and CDR2 FQGTGA. CDR3 length equals 15 residues. The CDR3 region has the DNA TGTGCCAGCAGCAAGAGCGGGAGTCCCCACTACGAGCAGTACTTC. Its translation is CASSKSGSPHYEQYF.

The chain employs TRBV11-2 and TRBJ1-3; D is undetermined. The germline V and J ends were trimmed by 6 bases and 7 bases, with 13 bases remaining between them. There are 13 residues in the CDR3. Looked up from germline, CDR1 is SGHAT and CDR2 is FQNNGV. CDR3 amino acids: CASSSGLRNTIYF. CDR3 DNA sequence: TGTGCCAGCAGTTCAGGCCTTAGGAACACCATATATTTT.

The rearrangement uses TRBV6-5 and TRBJ2-5; 8 bases match TRBD1. Losses at the gene ends were 3 bases for V and 3 bases for J; bases not matched to a gene: 6. Germline V gene sequence: CDR1 MNHEY, CDR2 SVGAGI. The CDR3 is made up of 15 amino acids. Written as DNA, the CDR3 is TGTGCCAGCAGTTATCGTGGACAGGGAGAAGAGACCCAGTACTTC. Translation: CASSYRGQGEETQYF.

The rearrangement uses TRBV4-3 and TRBJ2-3; 7 bases align to TRBD2. This CDR3 is 15 amino acids long. The junction had 6 bases not matched to a gene; V was cut back by 6 bases and J by 0 bases. Germline V gives CDR1 LGHNA, CDR2 YSLEER. The CDR3 coding sequence is TGCGCCAGCAGACCCGGCGGGAGAAGCACAGATACGCAGTATTTT. It translates to CASRPGGRSTDTQYF.

This clone was detected only once. This sequence joins TRBV30 and TRBJ2-7; D ambiguous. Trimming shortened V by 0 bases and J by 4 bases, and 10 bases separated the two germline ends. The CDR3 spans 13 residues. CDR1 and CDR2 from the germline V gene are GTSNPN and SVGIG (reference sequence). The CDR3 bases are TGTGCCTGGAGTGTGGACGGGTTTTACGAGCAGTACTTC. Its protein is CAWSVDGFYEQYF.

This clone was counted once. This rearrangement joins TRBV11-1 to TRBJ1-2, with TRBD1 matching over 11 bases. This CDR3 region has 14 residues. The germline V gene encodes CDR1 SGHAT and CDR2 FQDESV (reference sequence). With 4 bases clipped from V and 4 bases from J, the junction kept 2 bases outside the gene matches. For the CDR3, the DNA is TGTGCCAGCAGCTCGGACAGGGGGCCCTATGGCTACACCTTC. Translation: CASSSDRGPYGYTF.

The rearrangement links TRBV19 to TRBJ2-1; weak D call: TRBD1 (8 bases). The germline V gene has CDR1 LNHDA and CDR2 SQIVND (reference sequence). The CDR3 is 14 residues long. Trimming removed 6 bases at V and 5 bases at J, with 14 bases between. CDR3 loop: CASSYRGRDNEQFF. Here the CDR3 DNA reads TGTGCCAGTAGCTACAGGGGGAGGGACAATGAGCAGTTCTTC.

V gene TRBV15 combines with J gene TRBJ2-2; no firm D call. The germline V and J ends were trimmed by 3 bases and 0 bases, with 11 bases remaining between them. This CDR3 has 16 residues. CDR1 LNHNV and CDR2 YYDKDF come from the germline V gene (reference sequence). The CDR3 spells CATSRDRAPNTGELFF. The CDR3 DNA follows: TGTGCCACCAGCAGGGACCGGGCGCCGAACACCGGGGAGCTGTTTTTT.

The CDR3 region is CASSLRGPNALAKNIQYF. CDR3 DNA sequence: TGTGCCAGCAGCTTAAGGGGTCCTAATGCCTTAGCCAAAAACATTCAGTACTTC. The chain has TRBV7-8 and TRBJ2-4; D is perhaps TRBD1 (5 bases). The V end was cut by 2 bases, the J end by 0 bases, with 17 bases between. Germline CDR1 is SGHVS and CDR2 is FQNEAQ. CDR3 length: 18 residues.

The chain combines TRBV7-8 with TRBJ2-7, with TRBD2 matching 8 bases. Germline values: CDR1 SGHVS, CDR2 FQNEAQ. V dropped 3 bases and J dropped 0; count of bases not matched to a gene: 4. This CDR3 is 15 amino acids long. The chain's CDR3 is CASSFQRGPSYEQYF. DNA of the CDR3: TGTGCCAGCAGCTTTCAGCGGGGGCCCTCCTACGAGCAGTACTTC.

This clone was detected a few times. The genes are TRBV10-3 and TRBJ1-5; D is ambiguous. Trimming cost V 11 bases and J 7 bases, with 6 bases left between them. This CDR3 region has 9 residues. Looked up from germline, CDR1 is ENHRY and CDR2 is SYGVKD. CDR3 loop: CASGQPQHF. The CDR3 DNA reads TGTGCCTCTGGACAGCCCCAGCATTTT.

The chain joins TRBV2 to TRBJ1-5, with D perhaps TRBD1 (5 bases). The CDR3 is made up of 13 amino acids. Germline values: CDR1 SNHLY, CDR2 FYNNEI. Trimming pared 8 bases from V and 7 bases from J, leaving 15 bases between. CDR3 residues: CASSTMGDQPQHF. The CDR3 nucleotides read TGTGCCAGCTCCACCATGGGGGACCAGCCCCAGCATTTT. Supplemented by reference TRBV2 and TRBJ1-5, the full variable domain reads EPEVTQTPSHQVTQMGQEVILRCVPISNHLYFYWYRQILGQKVEFLVSFYNNEISEKSEIFDDQFSVERPDGSNFTLKIRSTKLEDSAMYFCASSTMGDQPQHFGDGTRLSIL.

This chain links TRBV7-9 with TRBJ2-7; no firm D call. The germline gives CDR1 SEHNR, CDR2 FQNEAQ (reference sequence). Trimming pared 1 base from V and 0 bases from J, leaving 7 bases between. The CDR3 covers 14 residues. The CDR3, as DNA: TGTGCCAGCAGCTTAGTGGGCCCCTCCTACGAGCAGTACTTC. Amino acids: CASSLVGPSYEQYF.

This chain joins TRBV11-2 and TRBJ2-2, with TRBD1 matching 7 bases. V shed 2 bases, J shed 4 bases, and the junction held 7 bases outside the gene matches. Germline assignment: CDR1 SGHAT and CDR2 FQNNGV. The CDR3 has 16 amino acids. CDR3 protein: CASSLTGASSTGELFF. As DNA, the CDR3 is TGTGCCAGCAGCTTAACAGGGGCATCATCCACCGGGGAGCTGTTTTTT.